Described below is a single T cell receptor (beta chain) sequence and its context. This record comes from a study of T cell responses to AZD1222 COVID-19 vaccine. The data were produced by immunoSEQ multiplex PCR, yet TCRdb's version contains in-frame clones alone and is incomplete. The repertoire holds tens of thousands of clones, about nine tenths seen once, with 3% to 3.5% in the top ten. Per the germline V gene, CDR1 is MNHEY and CDR2 is SMNVEV (reference sequence). This CDR3 spans 13 amino acids. V was pared by 5 bases and J by 6 bases, with 4 bases of the junction left unmatched. The TCR originated in an adult who received the AZD1222 COVID-19 vaccine. The sequenced sample was peripheral blood, obtained 28 days after the second AZD1222 dose. The V call is TRBV27, the J call TRBJ1-2, with 9 bases identical to TRBD1. This CDR3 is CASSPRTGDGYTF. CDR3 in DNA: TGTGCCAGCAGTCCGAGGACAGGGGATGGCTACACCTTC.